This TCR beta chain was recorded in a study of blood T cell repertoires in COVID-19. Study-wide context: Samples came from the United States, Italy and Spain, spanning acute and convalescent COVID-19. Sample material is recorded as cDNA or gDNA derived from T cells, B-cell-depleted T cells, or PBMCs.

Trimming at V came to 4 bases and at J to 3 bases, leaving 11 bases not matched to a gene. CDR1 is SGHDT, CDR2 YYEEEE, per germline. CDR3 length equals 16 residues. Source study methods: Estimates of nucleated cell counts were drawn from the amplification of reference gene primers. Produced via immunoSEQ multiplex PCR; TCRdb's table is partial and in-frame only. V, J and clone size are taken as reported in that table, and D and trimming were inferred from the DNA itself. The repertoire includes 150,000 to 200,000 clones, roughly nine tenths of them detected once, and about 2.1% sits in the top ten. The J gene is TRBJ2-7, the V gene TRBV5-6; TRBD2 matches 9 bases. The receptor comes from a man aged 70 or older with active or convalescent COVID-19. The sample was peripheral blood. The CDR3, as DNA: TGTGCCAGCAGCCCGGAGTTTAGCGGGGGCCTCTACGAGCAGTACTTC. Translating gives CASSPEFSGGLYEQYF. The whole variable domain, remainder taken from reference TRBV5-6 and TRBJ2-7, is DAGVTQSPTHLIKTRGQQVTLRCSPKSGHDTVSWYQQALGQGPQFIFQYYEEEERQRGNFPDRFSGHQFPNYSSELNVNALLLGDSALYLCASSPEFSGGLYEQYFGPGTRLTVT.